This entry lists 16 T cell receptor beta chains sequenced from one sample in a study of blood T cells in healthy people across ages. Next came a second PCR, run for about 6 to 11 cycles, which used a sample-barcoded 5' primer along with a J-beta primer mix. TCRdb recomputed calls from the 5' RACE reads with MiXCR, one row per CDR3 protein. Here the sample spans around 800,000 distinct CDR3 sequences, around 62% being singletons. Sequencing was done on a sample of blood. These receptor sequences come from a man aged 25-45 years in good health.

The chain has TRBV4-2 and TRBJ2-7; weak D call: TRBD2 (6 bases). This CDR3 region has 16 residues. V shed 0 bases and J shed 0 bases, with 12 bases lying between them. The germline V gene encodes CDR1 LGHNA and CDR2 YNFKEQ. As DNA, the CDR3 is TGTGCCAGCAGCCAAGAGGGAGGACTGAGCTCCTACGAGCAGTACTTC. It specifies CASSQEGGLSSYEQYF.

This clonotype was found a few times. V gene TRBV9 combines with J gene TRBJ2-1; possibly TRBD2 for D (6 bases). Trimming removed 0 bases at V and 8 bases at J, with 15 bases between. This CDR3 spans 15 amino acids. The V gene's germline CDR1 is SGDLS and CDR2 YYNGEE. The CDR3 is CASSVGGESIYEQFF. In nucleotides, the CDR3 is TGTGCCAGCAGCGTAGGCGGGGAAAGTATCTATGAGCAGTTCTTC. Looking up the rest from reference TRBV9 and TRBJ2-1 gives the full variable domain: DSGVTQTPKHLITATGQRVTLRCSPRSGDLSVYWYQQSLDQGLQFLIQYYNGEERAKGNILERFSAQQFPDLHSELNLSSLELGDSALYFCASSVGGESIYEQFFGPGTRLTVL.

The genes are TRBV20-1 and TRBJ2-1; D unclear. The ends were cut back, 3 bases at V and 0 bases at J, with 3 bases in the middle. Germline lookup yields CDR1 DFQATT and CDR2 SNEGSKA (reference sequence). CDR3 length equals 12 residues. Here the CDR3 DNA reads TGCAGTGCTAGGCGCTCCTACAATGAGCAGTTCTTC. Its protein is CSARRSYNEQFF.

The V gene is TRBV18, the J gene TRBJ2-7; maybe TRBD2 (5 bases). Germline V gene data show CDR1 as KGHSH and CDR2 as LQKENI. The CDR3 runs 16 residues. V was clipped by 6 bases and J by 2 bases, with 20 bases between them. In DNA, the CDR3 is TGTGCCAGCTCGCGAACAGCAGGAGGAAATCCCTACGAGCAGTACTTC. The encoded protein is CASSRTAGGNPYEQYF.

This clonotype was counted between two and nine times. V usage is TRBV5-1 and J usage is TRBJ2-3; D gene ambiguous. The CDR3 has 16 amino acids. Between the trimmed V and J ends, which lost 0 bases and 0 bases, there was a span of 11 bases. Germline CDR1 SGHRS, CDR2 YFSETQ. CDR3 sequence reads: CASSLVPGRSTDTQYF. The CDR3 DNA sequence: TGCGCCAGCAGCTTGGTACCTGGACGGAGCACAGATACGCAGTATTTT.

Regarding this clonotype: One end of the junction fails to match germline, which may point to a read error. The chain recombines TRBV13 with TRBJ2-7, with D maybe TRBD2 (6 bases). CDR3 length equals 12 residues. Germline-derived CDR1 and CDR2 are PRHDT and FYEKMQ (reference sequence). This chain's CDR3 is CPSSYPREEQYF. CDR3 bases: TGTCCCAGCAGCTACCCCCGGGAGGAGCAGTACTTC.

V gene TRBV24-1 combines with J gene TRBJ1-2; 12 bases are shared with TRBD1. In germline, CDR1 is KGHDR, CDR2 SFDVKD. Trimming at V came to 1 base and at J to 7 bases, leaving 9 bases not matched to a gene. The CDR3 consists of 17 residues. CDR3 in amino acids: CATSDLDGTGGIGGYTF. The CDR3 bases are TGTGCCACCAGTGATTTAGACGGGACAGGGGGCATTGGTGGCTACACCTTC.

The chain employs TRBV28 and TRBJ2-4, with D hard to call. The end of the DNA aligns better with TRBJ2-7, so the J call may be wrong. The CDR3 contains 13 residues. Germline V gives CDR1 MDHEN, CDR2 SYDVKM. The CDR3 is CASSPPAIHEQYF. The DNA of the CDR3 is TGTGCCAGCAGTCCCCCAGCGATCCACGAGCAGTACTTC.

The chain uses TRBV10-3 and TRBJ1-6; possible D gene TRBD1, 5 bases. The CDR3 runs to 14 residues. V lost 0 bases to trimming and J lost 6 bases, with 6 bases between them. From germline, CDR1 is ENHRY and CDR2 SYGVKD. CDR3 loop: CAISESTANSPLHF. The CDR3 DNA reads as TGTGCCATCAGTGAGTCGACAGCTAATTCACCCCTCCACTTT.

Written as DNA, the CDR3 is TGCGCCAGCACGCGAAAGCTAGCGGGGGGGACAAGCTCCTACAATGAGCAGTTCTTC. Its translation: CASTRKLAGGTSSYNEQFF. The chain uses TRBV4-1 and TRBJ2-1, with TRBD2 identical over 12 bases. In germline, CDR1 is MGHRA, CDR2 YSYEKL. The V gene end was trimmed by 7 bases and the J gene end by 0 bases; junction bases not matched to a gene: 13. This CDR3 spans 19 amino acids.

The chain is built from TRBV20-1 and TRBJ2-7; 9 nucleotides align to TRBD2. Trimming removed 2 bases from V and 0 bases from J; junction bases left unmatched: 5. Germline CDR1 DFQATT, CDR2 SNEGSKA (reference sequence). CDR3 length equals 15 residues. Here the CDR3 DNA reads TGCAGTGCTAGATCCATAGCGGGGGACTCCTACGAGCAGTACTTC. This codes for CSARSIAGDSYEQYF.

V and J are TRBV4-2 and TRBJ2-5; 7 nucleotides align to TRBD1. The CDR3 is 18 residues long. V shed 5 bases and J 11 bases; nucleotides not matched to a gene: 26. Germline V lookup: CDR1 LGHNA, CDR2 YNFKEQ. DNA for the CDR3: TGTGCCAGCAGCTACCAGCCAGTAGGGACAGACTTTTACAATGAGCAGTACTTC. Its protein is CASSYQPVGTDFYNEQYF.

This clonotype was detected only once. The chain couples TRBV9 to TRBJ1-3, with D hard to call. Looked up from germline, CDR1 is SGDLS and CDR2 is YYNGEE. The CDR3 runs 17 residues. The germline V and J ends were trimmed by 1 base and 5 bases, with 19 bases remaining between them. The CDR3 region is CASSVQELVPVRNTIYF. DNA of the CDR3: TGTGCCAGCAGCGTACAGGAGCTAGTCCCCGTTAGAAACACCATATATTTT. The entire variable domain, with the rest obtained from reference TRBV9 and TRBJ1-3, is as follows: DSGVTQTPKHLITATGQRVTLRCSPRSGDLSVYWYQQSLDQGLQFLIQYYNGEERAKGNILERFSAQQFPDLHSELNLSSLELGDSALYFCASSVQELVPVRNTIYFGEGSWLTVV.

This chain joins TRBV20-1 and TRBJ1-4; D gene unclear. The CDR3 loop spans 14 amino acids. The germline CDR1 and CDR2 sequences are DFQATT and SNEGSKA (reference sequence). V lost 3 bases to trimming and J lost 7 bases, with 15 bases between them. The CDR3 loop reads CSARPPERGEKLFF. The CDR3 DNA sequence: TGCAGTGCTAGGCCCCCTGAGCGGGGTGAAAAACTGTTTTTT.

This sequence joins TRBV20-1 and TRBJ2-6; 8 positions match TRBD1. CDR3 size: 15 residues. Looked up from germline, CDR1 is DFQATT and CDR2 is SNEGSKA (reference sequence). After removal of 5 bases from V and 0 bases from J, the junction contained 3 bases not matched to a gene. Here the CDR3 reads CSARDRPSGANVLTF. The CDR3 nucleotides are TGCAGTGCTCGGGACAGGCCCTCTGGGGCCAACGTCCTGACTTTC.

The genes are TRBV20-1 and TRBJ2-7, with TRBD2 matching 8 bases. Germline CDR1 DFQATT, CDR2 SNEGSKA (reference sequence). The V segment lost 4 bases and the J segment 6 bases; nucleotides outside the gene matches: 11. The CDR3 runs to 14 residues. The DNA of the CDR3 is TGCAGTGCTACGACCGGGACTAGTCCTACCGAGCAGTACTTC. Protein product: CSATTGTSPTEQYF.